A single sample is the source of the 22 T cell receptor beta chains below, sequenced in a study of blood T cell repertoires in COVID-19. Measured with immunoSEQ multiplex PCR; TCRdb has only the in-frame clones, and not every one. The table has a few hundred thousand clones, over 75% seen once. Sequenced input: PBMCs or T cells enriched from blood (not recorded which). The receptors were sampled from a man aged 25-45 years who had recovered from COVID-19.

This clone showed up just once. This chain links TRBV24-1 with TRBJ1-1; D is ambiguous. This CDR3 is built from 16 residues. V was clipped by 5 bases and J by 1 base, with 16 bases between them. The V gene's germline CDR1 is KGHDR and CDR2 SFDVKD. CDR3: CATSASGESPNTEAFF. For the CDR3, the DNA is TGTGCCACCAGTGCCTCTGGAGAATCTCCGAACACTGAAGCTTTCTTT.

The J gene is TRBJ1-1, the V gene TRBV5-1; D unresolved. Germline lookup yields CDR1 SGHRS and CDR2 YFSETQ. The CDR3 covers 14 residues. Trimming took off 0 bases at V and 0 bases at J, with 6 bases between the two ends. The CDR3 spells CASSLVAVNTEAFF. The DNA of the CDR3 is TGCGCCAGCAGCTTGGTCGCAGTGAACACTGAAGCTTTCTTT.

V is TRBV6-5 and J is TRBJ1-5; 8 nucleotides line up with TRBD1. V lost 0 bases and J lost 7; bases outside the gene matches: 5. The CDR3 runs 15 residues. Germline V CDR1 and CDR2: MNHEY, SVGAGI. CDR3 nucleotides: TGTGCCAGCAGTTACTCCGGACAGGGCGGACAGCCCCAGCATTTT. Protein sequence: CASSYSGQGGQPQHF.

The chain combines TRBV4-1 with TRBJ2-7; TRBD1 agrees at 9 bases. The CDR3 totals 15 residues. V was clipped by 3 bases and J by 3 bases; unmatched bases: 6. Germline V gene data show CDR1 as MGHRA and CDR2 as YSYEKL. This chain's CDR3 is CASSHLGQGIYEQYF. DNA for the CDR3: TGCGCCAGCAGCCACCTCGGACAGGGGATCTACGAGCAGTACTTC.

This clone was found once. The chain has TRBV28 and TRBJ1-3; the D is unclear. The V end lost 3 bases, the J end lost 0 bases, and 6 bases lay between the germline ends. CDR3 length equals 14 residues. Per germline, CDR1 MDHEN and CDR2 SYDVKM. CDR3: CASSFRDSGNTIYF. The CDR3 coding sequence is TGTGCCAGCAGTTTTCGCGACTCTGGAAACACCATATATTTT.

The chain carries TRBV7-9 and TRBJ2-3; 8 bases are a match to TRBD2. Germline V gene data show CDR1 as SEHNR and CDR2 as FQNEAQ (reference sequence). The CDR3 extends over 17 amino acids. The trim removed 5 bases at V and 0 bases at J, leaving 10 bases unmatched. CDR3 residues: CASSLGLDPSSTDTQYF. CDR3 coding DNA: TGTGCCAGCAGCCTGGGACTAGACCCTTCTAGCACAGATACGCAGTATTTT.

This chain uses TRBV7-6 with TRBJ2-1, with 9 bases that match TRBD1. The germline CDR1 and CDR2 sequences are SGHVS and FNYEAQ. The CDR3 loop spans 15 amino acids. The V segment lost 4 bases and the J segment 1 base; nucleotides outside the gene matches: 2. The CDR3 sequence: CASSSGQGSYNEQFF. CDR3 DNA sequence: TGTGCCAGCAGCTCCGGACAGGGGTCCTACAATGAGCAGTTCTTC.

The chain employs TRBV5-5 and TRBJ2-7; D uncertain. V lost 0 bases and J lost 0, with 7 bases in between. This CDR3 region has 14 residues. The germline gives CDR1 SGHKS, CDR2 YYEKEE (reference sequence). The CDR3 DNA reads TGTGCCAGCAGCTTGGTCGTGAGCTCCTACGAGCAGTACTTC. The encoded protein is CASSLVVSSYEQYF.

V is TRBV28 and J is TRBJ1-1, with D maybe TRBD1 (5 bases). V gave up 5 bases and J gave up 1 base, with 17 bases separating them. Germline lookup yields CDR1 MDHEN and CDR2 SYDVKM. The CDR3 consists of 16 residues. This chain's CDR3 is CASSQTGALRNTEAFF. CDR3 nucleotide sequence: TGTGCCAGCAGTCAAACAGGAGCCTTGAGGAACACTGAAGCTTTCTTT.

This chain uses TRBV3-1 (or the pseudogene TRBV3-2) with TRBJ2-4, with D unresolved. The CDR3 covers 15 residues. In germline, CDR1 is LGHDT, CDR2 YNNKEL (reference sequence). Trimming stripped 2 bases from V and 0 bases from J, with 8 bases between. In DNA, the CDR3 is TGTGCCAGCAGCCAATCTGTTCTAGCCAAAAACATTCAGTACTTC. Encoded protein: CASSQSVLAKNIQYF.

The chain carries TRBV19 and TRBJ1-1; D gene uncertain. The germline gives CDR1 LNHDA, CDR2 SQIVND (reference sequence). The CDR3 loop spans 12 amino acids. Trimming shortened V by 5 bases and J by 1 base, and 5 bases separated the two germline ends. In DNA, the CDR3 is TGTGCCAGTAGTCCGTCGAACACTGAAGCTTTCTTT. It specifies CASSPSNTEAFF.

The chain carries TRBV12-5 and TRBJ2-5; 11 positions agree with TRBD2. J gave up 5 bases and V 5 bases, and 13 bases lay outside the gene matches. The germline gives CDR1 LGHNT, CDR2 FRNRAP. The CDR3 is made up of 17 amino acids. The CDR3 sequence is CASGRTGLAERNETQYF. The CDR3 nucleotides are TGTGCTAGTGGTCGGACGGGACTAGCGGAGCGAAACGAGACCCAGTACTTC.

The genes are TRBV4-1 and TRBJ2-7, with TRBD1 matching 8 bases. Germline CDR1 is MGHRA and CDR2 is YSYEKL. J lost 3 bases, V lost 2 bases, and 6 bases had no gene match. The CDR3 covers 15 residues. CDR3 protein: CASSQSGTGDYEQYF. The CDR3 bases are TGCGCCAGCAGCCAATCGGGGACAGGAGACTACGAGCAGTACTTC.

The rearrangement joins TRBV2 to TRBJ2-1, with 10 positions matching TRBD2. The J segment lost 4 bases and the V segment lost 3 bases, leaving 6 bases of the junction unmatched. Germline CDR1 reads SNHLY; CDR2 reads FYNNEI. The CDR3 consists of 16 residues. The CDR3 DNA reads TGTGCCAGCAGTGACGGAAGAGCGGGAGGGTACAATGAGCAGTTCTTC. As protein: CASSDGRAGGYNEQFF.

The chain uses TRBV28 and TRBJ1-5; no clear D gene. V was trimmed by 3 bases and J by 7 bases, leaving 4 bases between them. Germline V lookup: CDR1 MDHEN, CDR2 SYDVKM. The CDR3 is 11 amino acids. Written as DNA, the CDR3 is TGTGCCAGCAGTTTTAAACAGCCCCAGCATTTT. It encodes CASSFKQPQHF.

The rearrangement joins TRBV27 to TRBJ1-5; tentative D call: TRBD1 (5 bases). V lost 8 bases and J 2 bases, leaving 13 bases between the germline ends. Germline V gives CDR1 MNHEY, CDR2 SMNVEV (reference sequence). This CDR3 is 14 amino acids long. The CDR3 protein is CASGRGLGNQPQHF. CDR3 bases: TGTGCCAGCGGGAGGGGCTTGGGCAATCAGCCCCAGCATTTT.

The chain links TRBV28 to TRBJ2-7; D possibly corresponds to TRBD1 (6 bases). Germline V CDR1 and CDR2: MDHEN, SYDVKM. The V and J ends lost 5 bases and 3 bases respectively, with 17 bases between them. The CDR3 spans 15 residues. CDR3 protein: CASSPRTVNVYEQYF. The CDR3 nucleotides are TGTGCCAGCAGTCCACGGACAGTAAATGTCTACGAGCAGTACTTC.

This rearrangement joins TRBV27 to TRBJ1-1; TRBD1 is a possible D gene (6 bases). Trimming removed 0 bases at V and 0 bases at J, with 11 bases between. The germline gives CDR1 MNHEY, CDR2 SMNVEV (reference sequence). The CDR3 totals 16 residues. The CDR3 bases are TGTGCCAGCAGTTTATCTGGACAGTGGTTGAACACTGAAGCTTTCTTT. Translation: CASSLSGQWLNTEAFF.

CDR3 bases: TGTGCCAGCAGCTTCGTCTACGGGGGGACCTACAATGAGCAGTTCTTC. Translating it yields CASSFVYGGTYNEQFF. The V call is TRBV11-2, the J call TRBJ2-1; 7 bases line up with TRBD2. The CDR3 contains 16 residues. Germline V gene data show CDR1 as SGHAT and CDR2 as FQNNGV. The V and J ends lost 3 bases and 2 bases, in that order; junction bases with no gene match: 7.

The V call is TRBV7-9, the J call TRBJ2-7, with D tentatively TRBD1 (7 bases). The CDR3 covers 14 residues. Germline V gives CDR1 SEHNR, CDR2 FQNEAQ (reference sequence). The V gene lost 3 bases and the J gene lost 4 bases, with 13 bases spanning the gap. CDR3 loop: CASSFTGEAYEQYF. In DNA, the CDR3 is TGTGCCAGCAGCTTCACAGGGGAGGCTTACGAGCAGTACTTC.

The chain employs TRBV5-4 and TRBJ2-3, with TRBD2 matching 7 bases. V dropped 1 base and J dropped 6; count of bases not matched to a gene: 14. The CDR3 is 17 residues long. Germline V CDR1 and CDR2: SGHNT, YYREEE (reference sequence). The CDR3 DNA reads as TGTGCCAGCAGCTTGCAGCTAGCGGCCCCCGGGGGGGATACGCAGTATTTT. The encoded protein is CASSLQLAAPGGDTQYF.

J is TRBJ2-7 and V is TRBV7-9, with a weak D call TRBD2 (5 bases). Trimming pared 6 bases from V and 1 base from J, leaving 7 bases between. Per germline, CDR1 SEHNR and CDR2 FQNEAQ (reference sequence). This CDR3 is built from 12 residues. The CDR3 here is CASRRGSYEQYF. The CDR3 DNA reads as TGTGCCAGCAGGCGCGGGTCCTACGAGCAGTACTTC.